Below are 20 T cell receptor beta chains sequenced from a single sample in a study of T cells in Graves' hyperthyroidism and ophthalmopathy (dated by TCRdb to the late 2010s). The protocol used for the library was multiplex PCR. The sequencing machine was an Illumina HiSeq 2000. The TCR beta CDR3 regions were amplified from RNA transcripts. For the first round of RT-PCR on the TCR CDR3, the HTBI primer set was used together with the Qiagen OneStep RT-PCR kit. In-frame beta chains were kept once TCRdb had trimmed the public reads at Q25 with fastp and called clones with MiXCR. When rows share a CDR3 protein, they turn into one entry using the most common DNA and genes. The sample has just under 750,000 distinct CDR3 sequences on record, 30% to 40% of them singletons. The ten largest clones take up around 29% of the sample. Material for sequencing was blood. The receptors shown here come from a middle-aged woman with Graves' hyperthyroidism.

Worth noting for this clonotype: One end of the junction fails to match germline, which may point to a read error. The rearrangement joins TRBV10-3 to TRBJ2-7, with 7 positions matching TRBD1. Germline values: CDR1 ENHRY, CDR2 SYGVKD. CDR3 size: 16 residues. The CDR3 coding sequence is TGTGCCAGCAGTTACGGGTCGGCAGGGGGTCGCTACGAGCAGTACTTC. This codes for CASSYGSAGGRYEQYF.

The sample holds many counts of this clonotype. The rearrangement joins TRBV12-3 or TRBV12-4 to TRBJ1-5; tentatively, D is TRBD1 (6 bases). CDR3 length: 14 residues. V shed 2 bases and J shed 3 bases, with 8 bases lying between them. The CDR3 protein is CASSLSGVNQPQHF. CDR3 sequence (DNA): TGTGCCAGCAGTTTATCAGGGGTCAATCAGCCCCAGCATTTT.

This clonotype was recorded at least ten times. The chain joins TRBV4-3 to TRBJ2-7; D gene uncertain. The CDR3 runs to 13 residues. Germline CDR1 is LGHNA and CDR2 is YSLEER. V lost 4 bases and J lost 0, with 7 bases in between. CDR3 amino acids: CASSRDLSYEQYF. CDR3 nucleotides: TGCGCCAGCAGCCGAGACCTCTCCTACGAGCAGTACTTC.

This clonotype was observed at least ten times. The CDR3 protein is CASSANSGTGNTGELFF. In nucleotides, the CDR3 is TGTGCCAGCAGCGCCAACTCCGGGACAGGGAACACCGGGGAGCTGTTTTTT. This chain uses TRBV7-2 with TRBJ2-2; 8 bases map to TRBD1. The trim removed 5 bases at V and 1 base at J, leaving 9 bases unmatched. There are 17 residues in the CDR3. CDR1 is SGHTA and CDR2 is FQGNSA in the germline V gene.

This clonotype has a count of ten or more. V usage is TRBV7-2 and J usage is TRBJ1-2; possible D gene TRBD1, 6 bases. CDR3 length equals 16 residues. Trimming cost V 5 bases and J 4 bases, with 20 bases left between them. CDR1 and CDR2 from the germline V gene are SGHTA and FQGNSA. The CDR3 nucleotides read TGTGCCAGCAGCCCTGTGGCCGGGGGCGCGGGCTATGGCTACACCTTC. Its translation: CASSPVAGGAGYGYTF. The full variable domain, its missing parts supplied by reference TRBV7-2 and TRBJ1-2, is GAGVSQSPSNKVTEKGKDVELRCDPISGHTALYWYRQSLGQGLEFLIYFQGNSAPDKSGLPSDRFSAERTGGSVSTLTIQRTQQEDSAVYLCASSPVAGGAGYGYTFGSGTRLTVV.

In regard to this clonotype: A read error is possible here, since a much larger clone lies one base away. The gene calls are TRBV7-9 and TRBJ1-6; TRBD1 is a possible D gene (5 bases). V was trimmed by 5 bases and J by 10 bases, leaving 15 bases between them. From germline, CDR1 is SEHNR and CDR2 FQNEAQ (reference sequence). The CDR3 sequence is 14 residues long. The CDR3 DNA reads TGTGCCAGCAGCCCAGCCCGGGGGGGATCACCCCTCCACTTT. Translating it yields CASSPARGGSPLHF.

This clonotype has only a few counts. The chain has TRBV4-3 and TRBJ2-5, with TRBD2 matching over 10 bases. The CDR3 runs 15 residues. Trimming cost V 3 bases and J 5 bases; bases outside gene matches: 6. Germline values: CDR1 LGHNA, CDR2 YSLEER. The CDR3 reads CASSQASGGVETQYF. CDR3 coding DNA: TGCGCCAGCAGCCAGGCCAGCGGGGGGGTGGAGACCCAGTACTTC.

This clonotype was seen at least ten times. The chain has TRBV10-3 and TRBJ1-1; no firm D call. CDR1 is ENHRY and CDR2 is SYGVKD in the germline V gene. The CDR3 totals 14 residues. The germline V and J ends were trimmed by 3 bases and 11 bases, with 19 bases remaining between them. CDR3 loop: CAISDFGEPGTAFF. The CDR3 coding sequence is TGTGCCATCAGTGATTTTGGGGAGCCCGGTACGGCTTTCTTT.

This clonotype came up many times. The chain couples TRBV20-1 to TRBJ2-5, with TRBD1 identical over 8 bases. The length of the CDR3 is 15 residues. J lost 5 bases, V lost 1 base, and 9 bases had no gene match. Germline assignment: CDR1 DFQATT and CDR2 SNEGSKA (reference sequence). The CDR3 DNA sequence: TGCAGTGCTAGAGGTCCTGGCAGGGGGCTGGAGACCCAGTACTTC. Amino acids: CSARGPGRGLETQYF.

This clonotype has more than one count but fewer than ten. CDR3 sequence: CASRDFSNQPQHF. CDR3 DNA sequence: TGTGCCAGCAGGGACTTCTCTAATCAGCCCCAGCATTTT. The chain carries TRBV6-5 and TRBJ1-5; no firm D call. With 6 bases removed from V and 4 bases from J, the gap between germline ends came to 10 bases. The CDR3 sequence is 13 residues long. Germline CDR1 MNHEY, CDR2 SVGAGI.

J is TRBJ2-7 and V is TRBV4-3; the match to TRBD2 covers 7 bases. The V gene end was trimmed by 0 bases and the J gene end by 0 bases; junction bases not matched to a gene: 5. The germline CDR1 and CDR2 sequences are LGHNA and YSLEER. CDR3 length: 16 residues. The CDR3 nucleotides read TGCGCCAGCAGCCAAGAATTGAGGGACTACTCCTACGAGCAGTACTTC. It codes for CASSQELRDYSYEQYF.

This clonotype has just a few counts. The chain carries TRBV27 and TRBJ1-1; D not certain. Germline CDR1 reads MNHEY; CDR2 reads SMNVEV (reference sequence). The CDR3 is made up of 15 amino acids. Trimming took off 2 bases at V and 0 bases at J, with 10 bases between the two ends. The CDR3 reads CASSLRQPMNTEAFF. DNA for the CDR3: TGTGCCAGCAGTTTACGGCAGCCAATGAACACTGAAGCTTTCTTT.

A few counts support this clonotype. V gene TRBV5-4 combines with J gene TRBJ1-1; 7 bases line up with TRBD1. CDR1 SGHNT and CDR2 YYREEE come from the germline V gene (reference sequence). V shed 5 bases and J 3 bases; nucleotides not matched to a gene: 13. The CDR3 consists of 16 residues. CDR3 sequence reads: CASRPGGAQGDTEAFF. CDR3 bases: TGTGCCAGCAGACCAGGGGGGGCCCAGGGGGACACTGAAGCTTTCTTT.

V and J are TRBV10-3 and TRBJ1-2, with 10 bases fitting TRBD1. This CDR3 region has 14 residues. Germline V CDR1 and CDR2: ENHRY, SYGVKD. V gave up 2 bases and J gave up 6 bases; unmatched junction bases: 3. The CDR3 spells CAISEGTGAHGYTF. The CDR3 nucleotides are TGTGCCATCAGTGAGGGGACAGGGGCGCATGGCTACACCTTC.

This rearrangement joins TRBV5-6 to TRBJ1-2; the D is unclear. The CDR3 sequence is 13 residues long. Germline-derived CDR1 and CDR2 are SGHDT and YYEEEE. Trimming left V 1 base short and J 4 bases short, with 8 bases between. The CDR3 spells CASSLHPPYGYTF. CDR3 DNA sequence: TGTGCCAGCAGCTTGCACCCCCCCTATGGCTACACCTTC.

This clonotype came up many times. The rearrangement links TRBV9 to TRBJ1-2; D is unclear. CDR3 length equals 13 residues. Per the germline V gene, CDR1 is SGDLS and CDR2 is YYNGEE. The V gene lost 5 bases and the J gene lost 6 bases, with 14 bases spanning the gap. The CDR3 sequence is CASRGGDLHGYTF. CDR3 nucleotide sequence: TGTGCCAGCAGAGGAGGTGACTTGCATGGCTACACCTTC.

The sample holds a few counts of this clonotype. This chain joins TRBV5-8 and TRBJ2-5, with TRBD2 identical over 8 bases. The CDR3 contains 14 residues. The J segment lost 5 bases and the V segment lost 3 bases, leaving 6 bases of the junction unmatched. Germline CDR1 reads SGHTS; CDR2 reads YDEGEE. CDR3 loop: CASSSGTSEETQYF. The CDR3 DNA follows: TGTGCCAGCAGCTCCGGGACTAGTGAGGAGACCCAGTACTTC. The whole variable domain, filled in from reference TRBV5-8 and TRBJ2-5, reads EAGVTQSPTHLIKTRGQQATLRCSPISGHTSVYWYQQALGLGLQFLLWYDEGEERNRGNFPPRFSGRQFPNYSSELNVNALELEDSALYLCASSSGTSEETQYFGPGTRLLVL.

At least ten counts were recorded for this clonotype. V gene TRBV12-3 or TRBV12-4 combines with J gene TRBJ1-2, with TRBD1 matching over 9 bases. There are 15 residues in the CDR3. V shed 5 bases and J 5 bases; nucleotides not matched to a gene: 9. CDR3: CASSVTTGGRYGYTF. The CDR3 DNA reads as TGTGCCAGCAGTGTGACTACAGGGGGCAGGTATGGCTACACCTTC.

There are many counts of this clonotype. The V gene is TRBV7-6, the J gene TRBJ1-1, with D hard to call. Trimming cost V 2 bases and J 5 bases, with 15 bases left between them. This CDR3 region has 15 residues. Germline V gene sequence: CDR1 SGHVS, CDR2 FNYEAQ. The CDR3 here is CASSLWAPGGTEAFF. CDR3 DNA: TGTGCCAGCAGCTTATGGGCCCCAGGCGGAACTGAAGCTTTCTTT. Looking up the rest from reference TRBV7-6 and TRBJ1-1 gives the full variable domain: GAGVSQSPRYKVTKRGQDVALRCDPISGHVSLYWYRQALGQGPEFLTYFNYEAQQDKSGLPNDRFSAERPEGSISTLTIQRTEQRDSAMYRCASSLWAPGGTEAFFGQGTRLTVV.

This clonotype was detected many times. V is TRBV2 and J is TRBJ2-7, with D possibly matching TRBD1 (5 bases). CDR1 is SNHLY and CDR2 is FYNNEI in the germline V gene. The CDR3 is made up of 12 amino acids. V gave up 9 bases and J gave up 2 bases, with 11 bases separating them. Here the CDR3 DNA reads TGTGCCAGTTCGACAGTTACCTACGAGCAGTACTTC. It codes for CASSTVTYEQYF. The variable domain in full, with the rest retrieved from reference TRBV2 and TRBJ2-7, is EPEVTQTPSHQVTQMGQEVILRCVPISNHLYFYWYRQILGQKVEFLVSFYNNEISEKSEIFDDQFSVERPDGSNFTLKIRSTKLEDSAMYFCASSTVTYEQYFGPGTRLTVT.